The entry below describes one TCR beta chain. The data belong to a study of blood T cells in healthy people across ages. A sample-barcoded 5' primer and a J-beta primer mix were used in a second PCR of about 7 to 11 cycles. Every sample produced at least 2.5 million CDR3-containing paired-end reads. One entry per CDR3 protein, called by TCRdb with MiXCR from the 5' RACE reads. This table has 800,000 to 1,300,000 distinct CDR3 sequences, about 25% appearing once. Germline CDR1 SGDLS, CDR2 YYNGEE. Between the trimmed V and J ends, which lost 4 bases and 4 bases, there was a span of 12 bases. The CDR3 has 13 residues. A further study also used this sample, focusing on T cells of mothers and their children.

Input material: blood. The chain links TRBV9 to TRBJ2-7; tentatively, D is TRBD1 (6 bases). This receptor was identified in a girl aged 2-10 years in good health. CDR3 in DNA: TGTGCCAGCAGCTCCGAGGGGGAATACGAGCAGTACTTC. This sequence encodes CASSSEGEYEQYF.